The source of this T cell receptor (beta chain) is a study of cytomegalovirus exposure and HLA in healthy donors (dated by TCRdb to about 2017). Regarding the complete study: According to a later analysis, one platform produced both the roughly 110 validation repertoires and the 670 or so repertoires of the first cohort. The aim of the study was to test whether cataloging public T cell receptors could identify signatures of past pathogen exposure. Besides the first cohort of roughly 700 subjects, a separate validation cohort made up of 95 to 150 different subjects was used. High-throughput TCR immunosequencing, statistical association of individual TCRs with disease status, and machine learning were combined to predict cytomegalovirus infection status. Study-wide findings and limitations: In the study, around 160 TCR beta chains were listed as associated with cytomegalovirus. The classifier was reported to diagnose cytomegalovirus status with high specificity and sensitivity in both the original and validation cohorts. Three of the identified cytomegalovirus-associated TCR beta chains were confirmed in vitro to be specific for cytomegalovirus antigens. A later analysis had no HLA typing for the validation cohort, so co-occurrence there was scored across all 110 or so repertoires. A later analysis found that TCRs clustered in the first cohort also tended to co-occur in the roughly 120 validation repertoires, with approximately 95% of cluster scores above 0. It was suggested by the authors that the approach could potentially be generalized to other disease states and immunological phenotypes. While some public TCRs were present in many individuals, most TCR sequences turned up only very rarely across donors.

The library was prepared using the immunoSEQ multiplex PCR assay. The source study handled its data this way. A statistical classification framework was built for diagnosing cytomegalovirus status from the catalog of TCR beta chain sequences. This immuneACCESS table, as held by TCRdb, lists in-frame sequences with V and J called but not all clones. Of the missing ones, under half trace to an unresolved V gene in checked studies; the others have no known cause. V and J calls and clone size follow that table, whereas D and trimming were derived from the DNA. The sample table records 280,000 or so clones; more than 75% of these occur just once. Roughly 0.93% of the sample rests with the top ten. At the junction V is shortened by 2 bases and J by 1 base, with 9 bases in between. From the germline V gene, CDR1 is MRHNA and CDR2 is SNTAGT. The cysteine opens and the phenylalanine closes a CDR3 of 15 amino acids. Only CDR3 DNA remains: 45 bases, in frame from the first base.

The donors were included in the validation cohort of over a hundred subjects, a group kept apart from the roughly 670-subject first cohort. A note on this clone: Its antigen has not been determined. No qualities accompany the bases; no much larger clone lies one base away.

The origin of this receptor is a young woman in good health and CMV-seronegative. Material: PBMCs. This sequence uses TRBV6-4 and TRBJ2-4, and TRBD1 may be the D gene, going by 5 matching bases. The DNA reads as follows: TGTGCCAGCAGTGACCGGACATTGGCCAAAAACATTCAGTACTTC. This sequence encodes CASSDRTLAKNIQYF.